The present entry profiles one T cell receptor (beta chain) with its context. TCRdb redid the calling of the 5' RACE reads with MiXCR, one entry per CDR3 protein. The sample shows about 220,000 distinct CDR3 sequences, over 9.5% of them seen only once. The CDR3 contains 15 residues. CDR1 is LGHDT and CDR2 is YNNKEL in the germline V gene (reference sequence). Losses at the gene ends were 4 bases for V and 2 bases for J; bases not matched to a gene: 3. The record originates from a study of CD8 T cells in ankylosing spondylitis. The sequencing input was blood, either unsorted or a sorted T cell fraction (not recorded which). The TCR comes from a male donor with ankylosing spondylitis or in good health (not recorded which). J is TRBJ2-3 and V is TRBV3-1; 10 bases align to TRBD2. The CDR3 here is CASSRTSGYTDTQYF. CDR3 nucleotide sequence: TGTGCCAGCAGCCGGACTAGCGGTTACACAGATACGCAGTATTTT.